The text below deals with one T cell receptor beta chain. Germline V CDR1 and CDR2: MDHEN, SYDVKM. The CDR3 has 15 amino acids. V was pared by 6 bases and J by 8 bases, with 10 bases of the junction left unmatched. The data stem from a study of blood T cell repertoires in COVID-19. Study context: Material from acute and convalescent COVID-19 was sourced from the United States, Italy and Spain.

Authors' data handling: From reference gene primer amplification, estimates of nucleated cell counts were derived. The data were produced by immunoSEQ multiplex PCR, yet TCRdb's version contains in-frame clones alone and is incomplete. D and trimming come from the DNA, and the V and J calls and clone size come from that table. Of about 70,000 clones detected, 80% to 90% appear once; the ten largest clones hold more than 1.4%. The genes are TRBV28 and TRBJ1-6, with 7 nucleotides matching TRBD1. The specimen sequenced was peripheral blood. The sequence came from an older woman with acute or convalescent COVID-19. CDR3 amino acids: CASSPDRVIDSPLHF. For the CDR3, the DNA is TGTGCCAGCAGCCCTGACAGGGTAATAGATTCACCCCTCCACTTT.